These 30 T cell receptor beta chains were sequenced from one sample in a study of blood T cells in healthy people across ages. A sample-barcoded 5' primer and a J-beta primer mix were used in a second PCR of roughly 7 to 11 cycles. From the 5' RACE reads, TCRdb called clonotypes with MiXCR, one entry per CDR3 protein. Of around 1.7 million distinct CDR3 sequences in the sample, 28% were seen once. The source material was blood. These TCRs come from a woman aged 25 to 45 in good health.

This rearrangement joins TRBV7-6 to TRBJ2-7; D is unclear. Germline values: CDR1 SGHVS, CDR2 FNYEAQ. Between the trimmed V and J ends, which lost 0 bases and 2 bases, there was a span of 8 bases. The length of the CDR3 is 14 residues. The CDR3 loop reads CASSLAEEPYEQYF. In DNA, the CDR3 is TGTGCCAGCAGCTTAGCAGAGGAACCCTACGAGCAGTACTTC.

The CDR3 here is CASSHENNEQFF. Written as DNA, the CDR3 is TGTGCCAGCAGTCACGAGAACAATGAGCAGTTCTTC. The rearrangement joins TRBV7-9 to TRBJ2-1; D is ambiguous. V dropped 6 bases and J dropped 5 bases, with 8 bases sitting between them. The CDR3 covers 12 residues. Germline assignment: CDR1 SEHNR and CDR2 FQNEAQ (reference sequence).

This clonotype was counted between two and nine times. The J gene is TRBJ2-5, the V gene TRBV7-2, with 7 bases lining up with TRBD2. The CDR3 runs to 15 residues. CDR1 is SGHTA, CDR2 FQGNSA, per germline. The J segment lost 2 bases and the V segment lost 3 bases, leaving 6 bases of the junction unmatched. CDR3 loop: CASSFTGLLQETQYF. For the CDR3, the DNA is TGTGCCAGCAGCTTTACGGGACTACTTCAAGAGACCCAGTACTTC.

Here the CDR3 DNA reads TGCGCCAGCAGCGGAGGACAGCATGGCTACACCTTC. Translation gives CASSGGQHGYTF. This chain links TRBV4-1 with TRBJ1-2, with D tentatively TRBD1 (6 bases). The V end was cut by 5 bases, the J end by 6 bases, with 10 bases between. Germline-derived CDR1 and CDR2 are MGHRA and YSYEKL. CDR3 length: 12 amino acids.

This chain connects TRBV6-6 to TRBJ2-1, with a weak D call TRBD2 (6 bases). The CDR3 is 13 residues long. Germline V gene data show CDR1 as MNHNY and CDR2 as SVGAGI (reference sequence). Trimming left V 11 bases short and J 6 bases short, with 17 bases between. CDR3 sequence reads: CAARDPGVNEQFF. The CDR3 DNA reads TGTGCCGCCCGGGACCCGGGGGTCAATGAGCAGTTCTTC.

This clonotype was observed a few times. The chain couples TRBV18 to TRBJ2-5, with 7 bases aligning to TRBD2. The CDR3 covers 15 residues. The germline CDR1 and CDR2 sequences are KGHSH and LQKENI. With 6 bases clipped from V and 3 bases from J, the junction kept 10 bases outside the gene matches. CDR3 nucleotides: TGTGCCAGCTCCGCCCGGGGAGGGTCGGAAGAGACCCAGTACTTC. Translation gives CASSARGGSEETQYF.

This clonotype occurred a few times. The CDR3 sequence: CASSIRGGTGVGNSPLHF. CDR3 sequence (DNA): TGTGCCAGCAGTATAAGAGGCGGGACAGGGGTCGGAAATTCACCCCTCCACTTT. The chain combines TRBV12-3 or TRBV12-4 with TRBJ1-6; TRBD1 matches 10 bases. The CDR3 loop spans 18 amino acids. J gave up 7 bases and V 5 bases, and 14 bases lay outside the gene matches.

V is TRBV12-3 or TRBV12-4 and J is TRBJ2-5; 10 positions agree with TRBD1. Trimming removed 5 bases from V and 11 bases from J; junction bases left unmatched: 11. The CDR3 totals 14 residues. The CDR3: CASSRDRGGPEQYF. The CDR3 coding sequence is TGTGCCAGCAGTCGGGACAGGGGAGGTCCTGAGCAGTACTTC.

This clonotype was seen more than once but under ten times. J is TRBJ1-4 and V is TRBV7-6, with TRBD1 as a possible D gene (6 bases). Germline V gene data show CDR1 as SGHVS and CDR2 as FNYEAQ. V was clipped by 0 bases and J by 4 bases, with 15 bases between them. The CDR3 runs to 17 residues. CDR3 loop: CASSLAPEGGVNEKLFF. CDR3 nucleotide sequence: TGTGCCAGCAGCTTAGCTCCGGAGGGGGGAGTTAATGAAAAACTGTTTTTT.

This clonotype was recorded many times. The J gene is TRBJ2-3, the V gene TRBV6-5, with 9 positions matching TRBD2. Germline CDR1 and CDR2: MNHEY and SVGAGI. After removal of 2 bases from V and 4 bases from J, the junction contained 13 bases not matched to a gene. CDR3 length: 18 amino acids. CDR3 amino acids: CASSYGSLSGRTADTQYF. CDR3 nucleotides: TGTGCCAGCAGTTACGGGTCCCTTAGCGGGAGAACTGCAGATACGCAGTATTTT.

This clonotype was seen a few times. The V gene is TRBV30, the J gene TRBJ1-2; D perhaps matches TRBD1 (5 bases). There are 13 residues in the CDR3. The V gene's germline CDR1 is GTSNPN and CDR2 SVGIG (reference sequence). Trimming left V 2 bases short and J 8 bases short, with 15 bases between. The CDR3 DNA reads as TGTGCCTGGAGTTTGGGACTTTCAAGGGGCTACACCTTC. This translates into CAWSLGLSRGYTF.

This clonotype was picked up a small number of times. The rearrangement uses TRBV20-1 and TRBJ2-7; 10 bases line up with TRBD2. J gave up 5 bases and V 3 bases, and 10 bases lay outside the gene matches. Germline values: CDR1 DFQATT, CDR2 SNEGSKA (reference sequence). This CDR3 is built from 15 residues. The CDR3 coding sequence is TGCAGTGCTAGGGCGCGGACTAGCGGTGGAAACGAGCAGTACTTC. Translated: CSARARTSGGNEQYF.

The V and J genes are TRBV20-1 and TRBJ2-1; the D gene is possibly TRBD2 (5 bases). Germline-derived CDR1 and CDR2 are DFQATT and SNEGSKA (reference sequence). This CDR3 comprises 15 residues. V was pared by 6 bases and J by 8 bases, with 23 bases between. The CDR3 sequence: CSAGVGSHQVYEQFF. In nucleotides, the CDR3 is TGCAGTGCCGGGGTAGGGTCGCACCAGGTGTATGAGCAGTTCTTC.

There are a few counts of this clonotype. The chain employs TRBV5-1 and TRBJ2-7; perhaps D is TRBD1 or TRBD2 (5 bases each). V lost 2 bases, J lost 5 bases, and 14 bases lay in between. The CDR3 is 14 amino acids. Per germline, CDR1 SGHRS and CDR2 YFSETQ. In DNA, the CDR3 is TGCGCCAGCAGCTTCGGGGACCGCACCCACGAGCAGTACTTC. It translates to CASSFGDRTHEQYF.

This clonotype occurred a few times. V usage is TRBV5-5 and J usage is TRBJ1-4; 9 bases line up with TRBD1. V was clipped by 1 base and J by 1 base; unmatched bases: 2. The CDR3 totals 16 residues. The germline V gene encodes CDR1 SGHKS and CDR2 YYEKEE (reference sequence). The CDR3 region has the DNA TGTGCCAGCAGCTTGTTGGGACAGGGAACTAATGAAAAACTGTTTTTT. It is translated as CASSLLGQGTNEKLFF.

This chain uses TRBV27 with TRBJ2-7; the D gene is possibly TRBD1 (6 bases). The CDR3 has 14 amino acids. CDR1 is MNHEY and CDR2 is SMNVEV in the germline V gene (reference sequence). V lost 6 bases and J lost 3, with 15 bases in between. The CDR3 here is CASRDSFNHYEQYF. The DNA of the CDR3 is TGTGCCAGCAGGGACAGTTTTAACCACTACGAGCAGTACTTC.

This clonotype has more than one count but fewer than ten. This chain links TRBV20-1 with TRBJ2-7; 7 bases are a match to TRBD1. Germline V gene data show CDR1 as DFQATT and CDR2 as SNEGSKA (reference sequence). This CDR3 spans 13 amino acids. V gave up 5 bases and J gave up 2 bases; unmatched junction bases: 6. In DNA, the CDR3 is TGCAGTGCTTCGACAGGGCCACCCTACGAGCAGTACTTC. Residues: CSASTGPPYEQYF.

Only a few counts were recorded for this clonotype. The chain has TRBV7-9 and TRBJ2-1; no firm D call. Trimming pared 6 bases from V and 12 bases from J, leaving 15 bases between. Per the germline V gene, CDR1 is SEHNR and CDR2 is FQNEAQ (reference sequence). CDR3 size: 12 residues. CDR3 DNA sequence: TGTGCCAGCAGTCTAACGTCGGGCTCGCAGTTCTTC. Protein product: CASSLTSGSQFF.

The chain has TRBV5-1 and TRBJ1-5; D unclear. From germline, CDR1 is SGHRS and CDR2 YFSETQ. This CDR3 comprises 15 residues. V gave up 0 bases and J gave up 8 bases, with 15 bases separating them. CDR3 loop: CASSLGGRSTEPQHF. The CDR3 nucleotides are TGCGCCAGCAGCTTGGGAGGTAGGAGTACGGAGCCCCAGCATTTT.

This clonotype was seen a few times. The chain recombines TRBV7-2 with TRBJ2-1; D is uncertain. The germline CDR1 and CDR2 sequences are SGHTA and FQGNSA. The V end was cut by 3 bases, the J end by 9 bases, with 9 bases between. The CDR3 sequence is 12 residues long. CDR3 in amino acids: CASSFLGPEQFF. The DNA for the CDR3 is TGTGCCAGCAGCTTCCTTGGGCCTGAGCAGTTCTTC. The variable domain in full, completed from reference TRBV7-2 and TRBJ2-1, reads GAGVSQSPSNKVTEKGKDVELRCDPISGHTALYWYRQSLGQGLEFLIYFQGNSAPDKSGLPSDRFSAERTGGSVSTLTIQRTQQEDSAVYLCASSFLGPEQFFGPGTRLTVL.

Written as DNA, the CDR3 is TGTGCCAGCAGTTTTCGGCAGGGGGCGCACAATGAGCAGTTCTTC. Protein sequence: CASSFRQGAHNEQFF. The chain uses TRBV12-3 or TRBV12-4 and TRBJ2-1; 8 nucleotides align to TRBD1. With 3 bases clipped from V and 5 bases from J, the junction kept 6 bases outside the gene matches. The CDR3 is made up of 15 amino acids.

V and J are TRBV12-3 or TRBV12-4 and TRBJ1-3, with D possibly matching TRBD1 (6 bases). Deletions cut 8 bases from V and 0 bases from J, with 14 bases between. This CDR3 is 15 amino acids long. The CDR3 DNA sequence: TGTGCCAGCCGGGACCGGGACACCTCTGGAAACACCATATATTTT. The encoded protein is CASRDRDTSGNTIYF.

The chain carries TRBV3-1 and TRBJ1-1; D unresolved. Germline assignment: CDR1 LGHDT and CDR2 YNNKEL (reference sequence). With 2 bases removed from V and 3 bases from J, the gap between germline ends came to 7 bases. This CDR3 is 13 amino acids long. The CDR3 sequence is CASSQKFHTEAFF. CDR3 nucleotides: TGTGCCAGCAGCCAAAAGTTCCACACTGAAGCTTTCTTT.

The chain links TRBV11-2 to TRBJ1-1; 10 positions match TRBD1. V shed 4 bases and J 2 bases; nucleotides not matched to a gene: 13. The CDR3 length is 18 residues. The V gene's germline CDR1 is SGHAT and CDR2 FQNNGV. The chain's CDR3 is CASSYSYRDRGSNTEAFF. As DNA, the CDR3 is TGTGCCAGCAGCTACTCCTACCGGGACAGGGGCTCAAACACTGAAGCTTTCTTT.

The table lists this clonotype with many counts. This sequence joins TRBV20-1 and TRBJ2-3; 9 nucleotides align to TRBD2. V lost 1 base to trimming and J lost 0 bases; unmatched junction nucleotides: 2. Germline assignment: CDR1 DFQATT and CDR2 SNEGSKA (reference sequence). The length of the CDR3 is 15 residues. CDR3 residues: CSARALAGSTDTQYF. The CDR3 DNA reads TGCAGTGCTAGAGCCCTAGCGGGGAGCACAGATACGCAGTATTTT.

Comment on this clonotype: The junction departs from germline at one end; a sequencing error may be responsible. V and J are TRBV5-1 and TRBJ2-3; TRBD1 agrees at 8 bases. CDR1 and CDR2 from the germline V gene are SGHRS and YFSETQ. CDR3 size: 16 residues. CDR3 loop: CASSLGGQGSTDTQYF. In DNA, the CDR3 is TGTGCCAGCAGCTTAGGCGGACAGGGCTCCACAGATACGCAGTATTTT.

The J gene is TRBJ2-1, the V gene TRBV29-1; 10 nucleotides match TRBD1. Germline CDR1 SQVTM, CDR2 ANQGSEA. The CDR3 covers 14 residues. V dropped 6 bases and J dropped 4; count of bases not matched to a gene: 6. This chain's CDR3 is CSVGDRGPYNEQFF. Here the CDR3 DNA reads TGCAGCGTGGGGGACAGGGGACCGTACAATGAGCAGTTCTTC.

This clonotype was counted a few times. The J gene is TRBJ2-7, the V gene TRBV29-1; 8 nucleotides align to TRBD1. The CDR3 is made up of 14 amino acids. The V gene end was trimmed by 5 bases and the J gene end by 0 bases; junction bases not matched to a gene: 6. Germline-derived CDR1 and CDR2 are SQVTM and ANQGSEA. The DNA of the CDR3 is TGCAGCGTTCGACAGGGGATTGGCTCCTACGAGCAGTACTTC. This translates into CSVRQGIGSYEQYF.

This clonotype was seen ten or more times. The V call is TRBV29-1, the J call TRBJ2-7, with 7 positions matching TRBD1. Unmatched junction bases numbered 9, after V lost 0 bases and J lost 7 bases. From germline, CDR1 is SQVTM and CDR2 ANQGSEA. The CDR3 consists of 14 residues. The CDR3 protein is CSVEEPGQRLEQYF. The CDR3 DNA follows: TGCAGCGTTGAAGAACCGGGACAGCGCTTGGAGCAGTACTTC.

This clonotype was counted a single time. The genes are TRBV30 and TRBJ1-2; the D is unclear. Germline CDR1 reads GTSNPN; CDR2 reads SVGIG (reference sequence). The CDR3 runs to 14 residues. V lost 0 bases to trimming and J lost 2 bases, with 10 bases between them. CDR3 bases: TGTGCCTGGAGTGTACGTGCGGACAACTATGGCTACACCTTC. It translates to CAWSVRADNYGYTF. Full variable domain (missing parts from reference TRBV30 and TRBJ1-2): SQTIHQWPATLVQPVGSPLSLECTVEGTSNPNLYWYRQAAGRGLQLLFYSVGIGQISSEVPQNLSASRPQDRQFILSSKKLLLSDSGFYLCAWSVRADNYGYTFGSGTRLTVV.